These 18 T cell receptor delta chains were all obtained from the same sample, sequenced in a study of delta chains in infants with herpesvirus infections. Reverse transcription of PBMC RNA used primers specific for the gamma and delta chains. TCRdb reprocessed the RT-PCR reads using CATT. The table lists over a thousand delta-chain clones, about a third of them singletons, with 7% to 9% in the top ten. Sequenced material: peripheral blood, taken at time point 1 of longitudinal follow-up. These receptors were taken from a human donor who was a Ugandan infant, either HIV-exposed or HIV-unexposed (not recorded which).

By sample share, this clone is large (0.1 to 1%). The chain is built from TRAV29/DV5 and TRDJ1, with 9 bases aligning to TRDD3. Germline V CDR1 and CDR2: NSMFDY, ISSIKDK. The CDR3 consists of 18 residues. The ends lost 2 bases at V and 2 bases at J; junction bases unmatched: 16. This chain's CDR3 is CAARELLTGGRTTDKLIF. The CDR3, as DNA: TGTGCAGCAAGAGAACTACTTACTGGGGGACGTACTACCGATAAACTCATCTTT.

Of note for this clone: This may be a read error: a much more frequent sequence differs by one nucleotide. V gene TRDV1 combines with J gene TRDJ2; TRDD3 aligns across 12 bases. V shed 0 bases, J shed 0 bases, and the junction held 17 bases outside the gene matches. Germline V gene data show CDR1 as TSWWSYY and CDR2 as QGS. This CDR3 comprises 23 residues. The CDR3 nucleotides are TGTGCTCTTGGGGAACTTTCCTACCCTACTGGGGGATACATAGGAGCTTTGACAGCACAACTCTTCTTT. It codes for CALGELSYPTGGYIGALTAQLFF.

This sequence joins TRDV1 and TRDJ1, with 11 bases matching TRDD3. V shed 0 bases and J 10 bases; nucleotides not matched to a gene: 10. The germline CDR1 and CDR2 sequences are TSWWSYY and QGS. The length of the CDR3 is 16 residues. The CDR3 region has the DNA TGTGCTCTTGGGGAACTAGGGCGGTACTGGGGGATAAGACTCATCTTT. Its translation: CALGELGRYWGIRLIF.

This clone occurred a few times. The V gene is TRDV3, the J gene TRDJ1; 12 bases line up with TRDD3. CDR1 is TVYSNPD and CDR2 is GDNSRS in the germline V gene (reference sequence). The CDR3 extends over 16 amino acids. J was trimmed by 0 bases and V by 2 bases; bases with no gene match: 7. The CDR3 coding sequence is TGTGCCTTTTCCTACTGGGGGATACAAAACACCGATAAACTCATCTTT. This gives the protein CAFSYWGIQNTDKLIF.

The chain is built from TRDV1 and TRDJ1; possibly TRDD3 for D (5 bases). Germline V gene data show CDR1 as TSWWSYY and CDR2 as QGS. This CDR3 has 16 residues. Trimming stripped 3 bases from V and 10 bases from J, with 24 bases between. Here the CDR3 reads CALGDRRGRTPGLLIF. CDR3 DNA: TGTGCTCTTGGGGATCGGCGGGGACGAACCCCCGGGTTACTCATCTTT.

The V gene is TRDV1, the J gene TRDJ1; tentatively, D is TRDD3 (6 bases). V shed 4 bases and J shed 4 bases, with 16 bases lying between them. This CDR3 is built from 15 residues. Germline V gives CDR1 TSWWSYY, CDR2 QGS. CDR3 residues: CALGVPSGAFDKLIF. The CDR3 bases are TGTGCTCTTGGGGTACCTTCTGGGGCCTTCGATAAACTCATCTTT.

The V call is TRDV1, the J call TRDJ1, with 11 positions matching TRDD3. The CDR3 is 17 residues long. Germline V gene data show CDR1 as TSWWSYY and CDR2 as QGS. V lost 5 bases and J lost 7; bases outside the gene matches: 15. The CDR3 DNA follows: TGTGCTCTTGGGCCCCATCCCCCGAACTGGGGGATATGTAAACTCATCTTT. This gives the protein CALGPHPPNWGICKLIF.

V usage is TRDV1 and J usage is TRDJ1, with 12 bases fitting TRDD3. J gave up 2 bases and V 0 bases, and 13 bases lay outside the gene matches. The germline CDR1 and CDR2 sequences are TSWWSYY and QGS. This CDR3 has 20 amino acids. CDR3 DNA: TGTGCTCTTGGGGAACTCTCCGTTACTGGGGGATACCTTAGGACCGATAAACTCATCTTT. Its translation is CALGELSVTGGYLRTDKLIF.

A note on this clone: This may be a read error, as it is one base from a much larger clone. The sample carries other DNA sequences with the same CDR3. J is TRDJ1 and V is TRDV1; TRDD3 matches 10 bases. Germline V lookup: CDR1 TSWWSYY, CDR2 QGS. The CDR3 is 20 amino acids. The DNA for the CDR3 is TGTGCTCTCGGGGAATCCTTAGGCTACCCCTTACTGGGGGATACCGATAAACTCATCTTT. Amino acid sequence: CALGESLGYPLLGDTDKLIF.

This clone is classed as large. The chain couples TRDV1 to TRDJ1, with no clear D. Looked up from germline, CDR1 is TSWWSYY and CDR2 is QGS. CDR3 length equals 17 residues. Trimming took 0 bases from V and 2 from J, leaving 16 bases between them. This CDR3 is CALGELLWRPFTDKLIF. The CDR3 DNA is TGTGCTCTTGGGGAACTCCTGTGGCGACCCTTTACCGATAAACTCATCTTT.

This clone is large (0.1 to 1%) within its sample. The V gene is TRDV1, the J gene TRDJ1; 7 nucleotides align to TRDD2. This CDR3 spans 18 amino acids. Unmatched junction bases numbered 11, after V lost 0 bases and J lost 1 base. Looked up from germline, CDR1 is TSWWSYY and CDR2 is QGS. CDR3 residues: CALGELGGLPILTDKLIF. In DNA, the CDR3 is TGTGCTCTTGGGGAACTCGGCGGACTTCCTATCCTCACCGATAAACTCATCTTT.

V is TRDV1 and J is TRDJ1; D is undetermined. Germline V gives CDR1 TSWWSYY, CDR2 QGS. V was clipped by 6 bases and J by 3 bases, with 17 bases between them. The CDR3 covers 15 residues. DNA for the CDR3: TGTGCTCTTGGAGAATATCCTTACGGGCCCGATAAACTCATCTTT. It codes for CALGEYPYGPDKLIF.

CDR3 in DNA: TGTGCTCTTGGGGACCAGACTAACTGGGGGATACCCTTCGGCGGACTCATCTTT. This encodes CALGDQTNWGIPFGGLIF. V is TRDV1 and J is TRDJ1; 12 bases map to TRDD3. From germline, CDR1 is TSWWSYY and CDR2 QGS. Trimming cost V 3 bases and J 10 bases; bases outside gene matches: 18. The length of the CDR3 is 18 residues.

This clone was recorded a few times. This chain links TRDV1 with TRDJ1; the D gene is possibly TRDD3 (10 bases). The germline gives CDR1 TSWWSYY, CDR2 QGS. The CDR3 length is 22 residues. Trimming removed 2 bases at V and 0 bases at J, with 31 bases between. The CDR3 DNA is TGTGCTCTTGGGGAAGCTCCCTTCCTACGAACTGGGGGATCCCCGTACACCGATAAACTCATCTTT. It translates to CALGEAPFLRTGGSPYTDKLIF.

This clone is deemed large. The chain uses TRDV2 and TRDJ2; 7 bases fit TRDD3. In germline, CDR1 is GEAIGNYY, CDR2 EKD. J gave up 3 bases and V 0 bases, and 0 bases lay outside the gene matches. This CDR3 contains 14 residues. The CDR3 protein is CACDTWGMTAQLFF. The DNA for the CDR3 is TGTGCCTGTGACACCTGGGGGATGACAGCACAACTCTTCTTT.

By frequency in the sample, this clone is large. V is TRDV1 and J is TRDJ1; 9 bases fit TRDD2. Germline CDR1 is TSWWSYY and CDR2 is QGS. The CDR3 runs 15 residues. Germline trimming cut 0 bases from V and 9 bases from J; bases unmatched to any gene: 8. DNA for the CDR3: TGTGCTCTTGGGGAACTAAGGCCTTCCTACGTTGAACTCATCTTT. Protein sequence: CALGELRPSYVELIF.

V usage is TRDV2 and J usage is TRDJ1; 11 positions agree with TRDD3. Germline CDR1 reads GEAIGNYY; CDR2 reads EKD. There are 19 residues in the CDR3. V gave up 1 base and J gave up 0 bases; unmatched junction bases: 12. The CDR3 coding sequence is TGTGCCTGTGACACAGTGGGGGATACGAAGGGAGGGTACACCGATAAACTCATCTTT. This encodes CACDTVGDTKGGYTDKLIF.

With respect to this clone: The same CDR3 can be traced to other DNA sequences in this sample. This chain links TRDV1 with TRDJ1; the match to TRDD3 covers 10 bases. Looked up from germline, CDR1 is TSWWSYY and CDR2 is QGS. The V gene end was trimmed by 3 bases and the J gene end by 0 bases; junction bases not matched to a gene: 10. The length of the CDR3 is 18 residues. CDR3 sequence reads: CALGELALGDPNTDKLIF. CDR3 bases: TGTGCTCTTGGGGAGCTTGCACTGGGGGATCCTAACACCGATAAACTCATCTTT.